Below, 12 T cell receptor beta chains from the same sample are listed, as sequenced in a study of vaccination and CD4 T cells after COVID-19. Their specific antigens are unknown. The Oncomine TCR Beta short-read assay sequenced DNA from cultured CD4+ T cells. TCRdb passed the PCR reads through MiXCR, listing each CDR3 protein once. Of over 10,000 distinct CDR3 sequences listed, less than 85% were seen once; the top ten hold about 20%. Regarding treatment: approximately nine-day PBMC culture with coronavirus spike peptide pools or control peptides (ViraFEST assay). The sample consisted of CD4+ T cells from blood, cultured in vitro. The receptor source for this set is a human donor who had recovered from COVID-19.

The chain carries TRBV27 and TRBJ1-5; weak D call: TRBD1 (5 bases). The CDR3 has 17 residues. The V gene lost 0 bases and the J gene lost 3 bases, with 15 bases spanning the gap. The germline CDR1 and CDR2 sequences are MNHEY and SMNVEV (reference sequence). CDR3 in DNA: TGTGCCAGCAGTTTATCGGGTCAGTGGGGGATCAATCAGCCCCAGCATTTT. Translating gives CASSLSGQWGINQPQHF.

Relative to its sample, this clonotype is medium-sized (0.01 to 0.1%). The chain uses TRBV15 and TRBJ2-5, with D possibly matching TRBD2 (5 bases). Germline CDR1 LNHNV, CDR2 YYDKDF (reference sequence). The CDR3 runs to 14 residues. The V end was cut by 3 bases, the J end by 3 bases, with 11 bases between. The CDR3 DNA reads TGTGCCACCAGCAGCACTAGTTTGAAAGAGACCCAGTACTTC. This codes for CATSSTSLKETQYF.

The chain is built from TRBV7-2 and TRBJ2-5, with D tentatively TRBD1 (6 bases). Looked up from germline, CDR1 is SGHTA and CDR2 is FQGNSA. This CDR3 spans 14 amino acids. V was clipped by 5 bases and J by 1 base, with 11 bases between them. The CDR3 DNA is TGTGCCAGCAGCCGAGGGGGAACCCAAGAGACCCAGTACTTC. Encoded protein: CASSRGGTQETQYF.

The sample holds a few counts of this clonotype. The chain employs TRBV28 and TRBJ1-2; D unclear. Between the trimmed V and J ends, which lost 4 bases and 4 bases, there was a span of 13 bases. This CDR3 has 14 amino acids. Germline V gene data show CDR1 as MDHEN and CDR2 as SYDVKM. The CDR3 loop reads CASSSLGLGYGYTF. CDR3 bases: TGTGCCAGCAGTTCCCTCGGGCTTGGCTATGGCTACACCTTC.

This clonotype showed up just a few times. The chain joins TRBV19 to TRBJ1-6; 9 nucleotides line up with TRBD1. The CDR3 is made up of 15 amino acids. Unmatched junction bases numbered 8, after V lost 5 bases and J lost 9 bases. CDR1 is LNHDA, CDR2 SQIVND, per germline (reference sequence). CDR3 DNA sequence: TGTGCCAGTAGTGCATCAGGGACAGGGAGTTCACCCCTCCACTTT. This sequence encodes CASSASGTGSSPLHF.

The chain joins TRBV7-2 to TRBJ2-7, with 14 bases that match TRBD2. Trimming took 4 bases from V and 4 from J; bases not matched to a gene: 15. Germline CDR1 SGHTA, CDR2 FQGNSA. CDR3 size: 19 residues. CDR3 sequence: CASSSRIGLAGGPKYEQYF. In DNA, the CDR3 is TGTGCCAGCAGCTCCCGGATAGGACTAGCGGGAGGTCCTAAGTACGAGCAGTACTTC.

This clonotype was counted only a few times. V is TRBV20-1 and J is TRBJ1-5; TRBD1 might be the D (6 bases). Germline CDR1 DFQATT, CDR2 SNEGSKA (reference sequence). Trimming stripped 3 bases from V and 9 bases from J, with 15 bases between. There are 13 residues in the CDR3. Here the CDR3 DNA reads TGCAGTGCTAGGGGACACCCACTTTCGCCCCAGCATTTT. Amino acids: CSARGHPLSPQHF.

The rearrangement links TRBV20-1 to TRBJ1-5; 7 positions match TRBD1. V shed 0 bases and J 4 bases; nucleotides not matched to a gene: 6. CDR1 is DFQATT, CDR2 SNEGSKA, per germline (reference sequence). CDR3 length: 15 amino acids. The CDR3 spells CSARERQGANQPQHF. The CDR3 bases are TGCAGTGCTAGAGAGCGACAGGGAGCAAATCAGCCCCAGCATTTT.

The CDR3 bases are TGTGCCAGCAGTTACTCGGGCTCTGGAAACACCATATATTTT. Protein product: CASSYSGSGNTIYF. The V call is TRBV6-5, the J call TRBJ1-3; D call uncertain. V lost 0 bases and J 0 bases, leaving 3 bases between the germline ends. This CDR3 is built from 14 residues. Looked up from germline, CDR1 is MNHEY and CDR2 is SVGAGI.

CDR3 amino acids: CASSLAGTGGYQPQHF. As DNA, the CDR3 is TGTGCCAGCAGCTTAGCTGGGACAGGGGGTTATCAGCCCCAGCATTTT. The chain links TRBV7-2 to TRBJ1-5, with 11 nucleotides matching TRBD1. The CDR3 spans 16 residues. Per germline, CDR1 SGHTA and CDR2 FQGNSA. The J segment lost 5 bases and the V segment lost 0 bases, leaving 3 bases of the junction unmatched.

The chain combines TRBV6-2 or TRBV6-3 with TRBJ1-5, with 7 positions matching TRBD1. This CDR3 contains 15 residues. The V segment lost 2 bases and the J segment 6 bases; nucleotides outside the gene matches: 7. The V gene's germline CDR1 is MNHEY and CDR2 SVGEGT. As DNA, the CDR3 is TGTGCCAGCAGTTACGCGCCTACAGGGGTTCAGCCCCAGCATTTT. This gives the protein CASSYAPTGVQPQHF.

V is TRBV7-2 and J is TRBJ1-5; possibly TRBD1 for D (5 bases). CDR1 SGHTA and CDR2 FQGNSA come from the germline V gene. The CDR3 runs 14 residues. V was clipped by 0 bases and J by 9 bases, with 12 bases between them. CDR3 DNA: TGTGCCAGCAGCTTAGCGAGGGACTACGGGCCCCAGCATTTT. It translates to CASSLARDYGPQHF.